These 30 T cell receptor beta chains originate from one sample sequenced in a study of blood T cell repertoires in COVID-19 (dated by TCRdb to 2020 to 2021). Libraries were made using the immunoSEQ multiplex PCR assay. Sourced from immuneACCESS, this table was stored by TCRdb with only in-frame sequences that have V and J called. A share of the clones is absent; for the studies checked, an unresolved V gene accounts for under half, and the remainder has no known explanation. The sample has fewer than 250,000 clones on record, about 87% of them singletons. The top ten constitute about 1.8% of the sample. Source material: peripheral blood. These receptors were taken from a man aged 65 to 85 with acute or convalescent COVID-19.

This chain connects TRBV4-2 to TRBJ1-2; unclear D gene. Deletions cut 3 bases from V and 4 bases from J, with 12 bases between. The CDR3 consists of 14 residues. CDR1 and CDR2 from the germline V gene are LGHNA and YNFKEQ. CDR3 coding DNA: TGTGCCAGCAGCCACGGACTATCGCCCTATGGCTACACCTTC. It translates to CASSHGLSPYGYTF.

The J gene is TRBJ1-3, the V gene TRBV12-5, with D unresolved. The V end lost 1 base, the J end lost 8 bases, and 15 bases lay between the germline ends. Germline V gene data show CDR1 as LGHNT and CDR2 as FRNRAP. The CDR3 loop spans 15 amino acids. For the CDR3, the DNA is TGTGCTAGTGGTTTGGGACACGTTAATGGTGACACCATATATTTT. It translates to CASGLGHVNGDTIYF.

V usage is TRBV5-8 and J usage is TRBJ1-1; D might be TRBD1 (5 bases). CDR3 length: 15 amino acids. Germline CDR1 SGHTS, CDR2 YDEGEE. The V end lost 2 bases, the J end lost 8 bases, and 19 bases lay between the germline ends. The CDR3 DNA sequence: TGTGCCAGCAGCTTTGGGGTGGCCTCTGGGGCCGAAGCTTTCTTT. Its protein is CASSFGVASGAEAFF.

In DNA, the CDR3 is TGTGCCATCAGCTGGGGACAGGGGCCCTACGAGCAGTACTTC. This gives the protein CAISWGQGPYEQYF. This chain uses TRBV10-3 with TRBJ2-7; TRBD1 aligns across 10 bases. J lost 2 bases, V lost 6 bases, and 4 bases had no gene match. The CDR3 has 14 residues. CDR1 and CDR2 from the germline V gene are ENHRY and SYGVKD.

This clone was observed a single time. The chain employs TRBV24-1 and TRBJ2-7; tentative D call: TRBD1 (6 bases). Per the germline V gene, CDR1 is KGHDR and CDR2 is SFDVKD. CDR3 length: 13 residues. Trimming took 4 bases from V and 3 from J, leaving 9 bases between them. The CDR3 DNA reads as TGTGCCACCAGTGACCGGGGACACTACGAGCAGTACTTC. This encodes CATSDRGHYEQYF.

This rearrangement joins TRBV5-5 to TRBJ1-5; 11 nucleotides match TRBD1. CDR1 is SGHKS and CDR2 is YYEKEE in the germline V gene (reference sequence). V lost 4 bases and J lost 4; bases outside the gene matches: 4. The CDR3 sequence is 15 residues long. In DNA, the CDR3 is TGTGCCAGCAGCGGACAGGGGGCTTGGAATCAGCCCCAGCATTTT. Its translation is CASSGQGAWNQPQHF.

The chain links TRBV4-2 to TRBJ1-6; D is perhaps TRBD1 (6 bases). The length of the CDR3 is 15 residues. Germline loops: CDR1 LGHNA, CDR2 YNFKEQ. V was shortened by 1 base and J by 7 bases, with 11 bases between the two germline ends. CDR3 sequence: CASSQAGAGNSPLHF. In DNA, the CDR3 is TGTGCCAGCAGCCAAGCAGGGGCCGGGAATTCACCCCTCCACTTT.

V is TRBV5-1 and J is TRBJ2-3, with D hard to call. Per the germline V gene, CDR1 is SGHRS and CDR2 is YFSETQ. Deletions cut 4 bases from V and 2 bases from J, with 5 bases between. The CDR3 consists of 12 residues. The CDR3 DNA reads TGCGCCAGCAGCGACACCACAGATACGCAGTATTTT. Its translation: CASSDTTDTQYF.

The gene calls are TRBV19 and TRBJ1-1, with 11 bases matching TRBD1. Germline-derived CDR1 and CDR2 are LNHDA and SQIVND (reference sequence). Trimming at V came to 5 bases and at J to 2 bases, leaving 7 bases not matched to a gene. The CDR3 spans 16 residues. CDR3 in amino acids: CASSAPDRGQNTEAFF. CDR3 sequence (DNA): TGTGCCAGTAGTGCCCCGGACAGGGGGCAAAACACTGAAGCTTTCTTT.

The genes are TRBV27 and TRBJ2-1; D unclear. There are 13 residues in the CDR3. Germline V lookup: CDR1 MNHEY, CDR2 SMNVEV (reference sequence). V lost 6 bases, J lost 2 bases, and 8 bases lay in between. The CDR3 nucleotides are TGTGCCAGCAGCTTTTCCCCCTACAATGAGCAGTTCTTC. It translates to CASSFSPYNEQFF.

This clone has only one observation. The chain links TRBV15 to TRBJ1-2; TRBD1 might be the D (5 bases). V lost 1 base to trimming and J lost 4 bases, with 16 bases between them. Germline CDR1 and CDR2: LNHNV and YYDKDF (reference sequence). The CDR3 has 16 residues. CDR3 region: CATSRGGSFSGYGYTF. Written as DNA, the CDR3 is TGTGCCACCAGCAGAGGGGGCTCTTTTTCGGGCTATGGCTACACCTTC.

The chain combines TRBV7-2 with TRBJ2-1; 12 bases match TRBD2. Germline V CDR1 and CDR2: SGHTA, FQGNSA. This CDR3 spans 15 amino acids. Losses at the gene ends were 4 bases for V and 7 bases for J; bases not matched to a gene: 5. The DNA for the CDR3 is TGTGCCAGCAGCTCTAGCGGGAGGGGGGAGAATGAGCAGTTCTTC. Protein: CASSSSGRGENEQFF.

The chain carries TRBV7-2 and TRBJ1-5; 11 bases agree with TRBD1. The CDR3 sequence is 16 residues long. From germline, CDR1 is SGHTA and CDR2 FQGNSA. The junction had 9 bases not matched to a gene; V was cut back by 1 base and J by 10 bases. The CDR3 DNA reads TGTGCCAGCAGCTTAGTCATCGCCGGGACAGGGGGTCCCCAGCATTTT. As protein: CASSLVIAGTGGPQHF.

This clone appeared a single time. The chain is built from TRBV10-3 and TRBJ1-3; D unresolved. Germline V gives CDR1 ENHRY, CDR2 SYGVKD. This CDR3 spans 13 amino acids. Trimming took 6 bases from V and 2 from J, leaving 8 bases between them. The CDR3 protein is CAIRAVTGNTIYF. DNA for the CDR3: TGTGCCATCAGGGCGGTGACTGGAAACACCATATATTTT.

This clone was seen ten or more times. The chain uses TRBV13 and TRBJ2-7, with 8 bases lining up with TRBD2. In germline, CDR1 is PRHDT, CDR2 FYEKMQ (reference sequence). The CDR3 sequence is 16 residues long. The J segment lost 5 bases and the V segment lost 1 base, leaving 10 bases of the junction unmatched. The CDR3 spells CASSLAGVLAGNEQYF. The CDR3 DNA sequence: TGTGCCAGCAGCTTAGCGGGGGTGCTAGCGGGCAACGAGCAGTACTTC.

The CDR3 region has the DNA TGTGCCAGTGGACAGGGAGGTTGGACTGAAGCTTTCTTT. Protein sequence: CASGQGGWTEAFF. The V and J genes are TRBV2 and TRBJ1-1; 8 positions agree with TRBD1. The CDR3 spans 13 residues. The germline CDR1 and CDR2 sequences are SNHLY and FYNNEI. Trimming cost V 9 bases and J 5 bases; bases outside gene matches: 8.

This clone appeared a single time. The chain couples TRBV7-2 to TRBJ2-1, with TRBD2 matching over 8 bases. From germline, CDR1 is SGHTA and CDR2 FQGNSA. After removal of 5 bases from V and 4 bases from J, the junction contained 7 bases not matched to a gene. The CDR3 length is 15 residues. CDR3 in DNA: TGTGCCAGCAGCCCACAAACTAGCGGTTACAATGAGCAGTTCTTC. Translation: CASSPQTSGYNEQFF.

The sample holds one count of this clone. The CDR3 loop reads CASKRVGNVQYF. As DNA, the CDR3 is TGCGCCAGCAAGAGGGTTGGAAATGTGCAGTACTTC. The chain employs TRBV10-1 and TRBJ2-7; TRBD2 might be the D (5 bases). Trimming pared 7 bases from V and 9 bases from J, leaving 16 bases between. This CDR3 is built from 12 residues. Per germline, CDR1 WNHNN and CDR2 SYGVQD (reference sequence).

The rearrangement joins TRBV18 to TRBJ2-1, with D uncertain. Germline V CDR1 and CDR2: KGHSH, LQKENI. Trimming shortened V by 6 bases and J by 0 bases, and 15 bases separated the two germline ends. The CDR3 consists of 16 residues. CDR3 nucleotide sequence: TGTGCCAGCTCCCCTATGGCGAGCGTCTCCTACAATGAGCAGTTCTTC. It yields the protein CASSPMASVSYNEQFF. Supplemented by reference TRBV18 and TRBJ2-1, the full variable domain reads NAGVMQNPRHLVRRRGQEARLRCSPMKGHSHVYWYRQLPEEGLKFMVYLQKENIIDESGMPKERFSAEFPKEGPSILRIQQVVRGDSAAYFCASSPMASVSYNEQFFGPGTRLTVL.

The V call is TRBV28, the J call TRBJ1-5; D gene uncertain. This CDR3 has 16 amino acids. CDR1 MDHEN and CDR2 SYDVKM come from the germline V gene. Trimming removed 5 bases at V and 0 bases at J, with 14 bases between. The CDR3 region has the DNA TGTGCCAGCAGTACGGTAAGCCTTAATAGCAATCAGCCCCAGCATTTT. It yields the protein CASSTVSLNSNQPQHF.

In DNA form, the CDR3 reads TGTGCCATCAGGCTACAGGGATCGGGCACTGAAGCTTTCTTT. Its protein product is CAIRLQGSGTEAFF. V usage is TRBV10-3 and J usage is TRBJ1-1; D might be TRBD1 (6 bases). Germline loops: CDR1 ENHRY, CDR2 SYGVKD. V dropped 6 bases and J dropped 4 bases, with 15 bases sitting between them. The CDR3 covers 14 residues.

The CDR3: CASSLNEVSHEQFF. In nucleotides, the CDR3 is TGTGCCAGCAGCTTAAACGAGGTTAGCCATGAGCAGTTCTTC. The chain recombines TRBV7-3 with TRBJ2-1, with D unclear. The V gene's germline CDR1 is SGHTA and CDR2 FQGTGA. This CDR3 has 14 residues. V shed 1 base and J shed 8 bases, with 12 bases lying between them.

This chain joins TRBV19 and TRBJ2-5; 10 bases map to TRBD2. This CDR3 spans 16 amino acids. In germline, CDR1 is LNHDA, CDR2 SQIVND (reference sequence). V was clipped by 0 bases and J by 1 base; unmatched bases: 2. In nucleotides, the CDR3 is TGTGCCAGTAGTATAGAGGGACTAGCGAGCCAAGAGACCCAGTACTTC. It yields the protein CASSIEGLASQETQYF.

This CDR3 reads CATKGSQETQYF. CDR3 sequence (DNA): TGTGCCACCAAGGGGTCCCAAGAGACCCAGTACTTC. The genes are TRBV24-1 and TRBJ2-5; perhaps TRBD1 as D (5 bases). Trimming shortened V by 8 bases and J by 1 base, and 7 bases separated the two germline ends. Per germline, CDR1 KGHDR and CDR2 SFDVKD. This CDR3 region has 12 residues.

The rearrangement joins TRBV4-2 to TRBJ1-5; D gene ambiguous. CDR1 and CDR2 from the germline V gene are LGHNA and YNFKEQ. This CDR3 has 16 amino acids. V was clipped by 2 bases and J by 4 bases, with 15 bases between them. The CDR3 DNA is TGTGCCAGCAGCCAACAAGGAGGGAATAGTAATCAGCCCCAGCATTTT. Translated: CASSQQGGNSNQPQHF.

The rearrangement joins TRBV12-2 to TRBJ2-1; the table's TRBD2 call for D was not verified on the DNA. TRBV12-2 is assigned pseudogene status. The CDR3 totals 19 residues. CDR3 amino acids: CASRRREKREVSSYNEQFF. CDR3 nucleotides: TGTGCAAGTCGCCGCCGGGAGAAGCGGGAGGTGAGCTCCTACAATGAGCAGTTCTTC.

This clone was found once. The genes are TRBV6-6 and TRBJ1-2, with unresolved D. Deletions cut 6 bases from V and 3 bases from J, with 8 bases between. This CDR3 spans 12 amino acids. Germline CDR1 reads MNHNY; CDR2 reads SVGAGI (reference sequence). The CDR3 here is CASSESDYGYTF. For the CDR3, the DNA is TGTGCCAGCAGCGAGTCGGACTATGGCTACACCTTC.

V is TRBV10-3 and J is TRBJ2-5; 12 bases line up with TRBD2. This CDR3 contains 16 residues. J lost 3 bases, V lost 4 bases, and 6 bases had no gene match. Germline CDR1 ENHRY, CDR2 SYGVKD. CDR3 DNA: TGTGCCATCAGTGTGACTAGCGGGGGAACAAAAGAGACCCAGTACTTC. Its protein is CAISVTSGGTKETQYF.

V usage is TRBV7-9 and J usage is TRBJ2-2; 12 bases are shared with TRBD2. CDR1 is SEHNR, CDR2 FQNEAQ, per germline (reference sequence). With V trimmed by 1 base and J by 5 bases, 8 bases remained unmatched. The CDR3 runs 18 residues. The CDR3 region is CASSLVSSGRAWTGELFF. CDR3 DNA: TGTGCCAGCAGCTTAGTATCTAGCGGGAGGGCCTGGACCGGGGAGCTGTTTTTT.

The chain has TRBV19 and TRBJ1-1, with D unclear. Germline V lookup: CDR1 LNHDA, CDR2 SQIVND (reference sequence). The germline V and J ends were trimmed by 5 bases and 1 base, with 17 bases remaining between them. The CDR3 covers 16 residues. The CDR3 loop reads CASSGQLRVGNTEAFF. CDR3 DNA sequence: TGTGCCAGTAGTGGTCAACTTCGGGTGGGGAACACTGAAGCTTTCTTT.